This T cell receptor beta chain is drawn from a study of T cells after yellow fever vaccination. Broader study findings: The study found a weaker secondary response that peaked faster, day 5 versus 15.

Per germline, CDR1 LGHNA and CDR2 YSLEER. CDR3 length: 14 amino acids. The germline V and J ends were trimmed by 0 bases and 6 bases, with 10 bases remaining between them. UMIs and a universal primer site were added when TCR cDNA was made by 5'RACE template switching. From the 5' RACE reads, TCRdb called clonotypes with MiXCR, one entry per CDR3 protein. The sample holds 150,000 or so distinct CDR3 sequences, just over 6.5% seen once. On this clonotype: The antigen is not known.

V and J are TRBV4-3 and TRBJ2-3; D perhaps matches TRBD2 (6 bases). Sequencing used CD4+ T cells sorted from PBMCs, obtained 10 days after the yellow fever booster vaccination. This clonotype originated in a man aged 25-45 years who received the YFV17D yellow fever vaccine. The CDR3 sequence: CASSQDGGSDTQYF. In DNA, the CDR3 is TGCGCCAGCAGCCAAGACGGGGGATCGGATACGCAGTATTTT.